The 16 T cell receptor beta chains given below trace back to one sample, sequenced in a study of technical replicates of blood from a handful of donors. This table comes from immunoSEQ multiplex PCR, and its TCRdb copy is limited to in-frame clones, with some not included. The sample gives approximately 85,000 clones, roughly 94% of which show up once; around 0.3% is in the top ten. The sample comprised T cells isolated from PBMCs. The source is a human donor in good health.

This sequence joins TRBV30 and TRBJ1-5; D may be TRBD1 (6 bases). Germline assignment: CDR1 GTSNPN and CDR2 SVGIG (reference sequence). The CDR3 is 15 residues long. The V end was cut by 4 bases, the J end by 0 bases, with 13 bases between. DNA of the CDR3: TGTGCCTGGAACAGGGAAGGGGTTAGCAATCAGCCCCAGCATTTT. Translated: CAWNREGVSNQPQHF.

The chain has TRBV7-9 and TRBJ2-2, with 9 bases that match TRBD2. The ends lost 3 bases at V and 7 bases at J; junction bases unmatched: 6. CDR1 SEHNR and CDR2 FQNEAQ come from the germline V gene (reference sequence). This CDR3 contains 15 residues. The CDR3 DNA follows: TGTGCCAGCAGCTTTAGCGGGAGTAGTGTCGGGGAGCTGTTTTTT. This gives the protein CASSFSGSSVGELFF.

V gene TRBV4-1 combines with J gene TRBJ1-1; 9 bases line up with TRBD1. With V trimmed by 5 bases and J by 7 bases, 11 bases remained unmatched. The CDR3 sequence is 15 residues long. Germline V gives CDR1 MGHRA, CDR2 YSYEKL. CDR3 residues: CASSAQQGAGSEAFF. CDR3 nucleotide sequence: TGCGCCAGCAGCGCCCAACAGGGGGCAGGTAGTGAAGCTTTCTTT.

The chain links TRBV6-1 to TRBJ2-7; maybe TRBD1 (5 bases). Germline V CDR1 and CDR2: MNHNS, SASEGT. The CDR3 is 12 residues long. V gave up 8 bases and J gave up 6 bases, with 14 bases separating them. CDR3 in DNA: TGTGCCAGCTGGGCAGGGCCGGCCGAGCAGTACTTC. Translating gives CASWAGPAEQYF.

The chain joins TRBV27 to TRBJ2-7, with D possibly TRBD1 on 5 matching bases. With 4 bases removed from V and 2 bases from J, the gap between germline ends came to 18 bases. The CDR3 runs 16 residues. Germline V CDR1 and CDR2: MNHEY, SMNVEV (reference sequence). The CDR3, as DNA: TGTGCCAGCAGTTCGACAGCGACGACCAATCCCTACGAGCAGTACTTC. Its protein is CASSSTATTNPYEQYF.

This chain uses TRBV19 with TRBJ1-2; 10 bases are a match to TRBD1. The ends lost 7 bases at V and 6 bases at J; junction bases unmatched: 2. The CDR3 has 12 amino acids. CDR1 and CDR2 from the germline V gene are LNHDA and SQIVND (reference sequence). DNA for the CDR3: TGTGCCAGTACGACAGGGGGCGATGGCTACACCTTC. As protein: CASTTGGDGYTF.

The chain has TRBV14 and TRBJ2-5; 11 positions agree with TRBD2. Germline values: CDR1 SGHDN, CDR2 FVKESK. CDR3 size: 13 residues. The trim removed 6 bases at V and 7 bases at J, leaving 4 bases unmatched. The chain's CDR3 is CASSKTSGATQYF. CDR3 nucleotide sequence: TGTGCCAGCAGTAAGACTAGCGGGGCGACCCAGTACTTC. The full variable domain, completed using reference TRBV14 and TRBJ2-5, is EAGVTQFPSHSVIEKGQTVTLRCDPISGHDNLYWYRRVMGKEIKFLLHFVKESKQDESGMPNNRFLAERTGGTYSTLKVQPAELEDSGVYFCASSKTSGATQYFGPGTRLLVL.

The V gene is TRBV11-3, the J gene TRBJ2-1; the D gene is possibly TRBD2 (5 bases). There are 16 residues in the CDR3. Trimming shortened V by 5 bases and J by 2 bases, and 16 bases separated the two germline ends. Germline V gene lookup returns CDR1 SGHNT and CDR2 YENEEA. CDR3 coding DNA: TGTGCCAGCAGCGGAGGCCTACGGATTACCTACAATGAGCAGTTCTTC. Translating gives CASSGGLRITYNEQFF.

The V call is TRBV7-2, the J call TRBJ2-7, with a possible D match to TRBD2 (5 bases). V was clipped by 9 bases and J by 7 bases, with 16 bases between them. CDR1 is SGHTA, CDR2 FQGNSA, per germline. There are 12 residues in the CDR3. The CDR3 DNA is TGTGCCAGAGGTTCCGGGGTCGGTGAGCAGTACTTC. It specifies CARGSGVGEQYF.

CDR3 residues: CASMGGLGTGDSPLHF. In DNA form, the CDR3 reads TGTGCCAGCATGGGCGGCCTCGGGACAGGGGATTCACCCCTCCACTTT. The chain carries TRBV28 and TRBJ1-6; 10 nucleotides agree with TRBD1. The germline V gene has CDR1 MDHEN and CDR2 SYDVKM. The length of the CDR3 is 16 residues. With 7 bases clipped from V and 8 bases from J, the junction kept 11 bases outside the gene matches.

The CDR3 DNA follows: TGTGCCTGGAGTGTACCACGACGCCCAGGGCAGTTAGGGACTGAAGCTTTCTTT. As protein: CAWSVPRRPGQLGTEAFF. The rearrangement joins TRBV30 to TRBJ1-1, with D perhaps TRBD1 (5 bases). Trimming removed 0 bases from V and 5 bases from J, with 25 bases in between. This CDR3 contains 18 residues. From germline, CDR1 is GTSNPN and CDR2 SVGIG (reference sequence).

The chain uses TRBV6-5 and TRBJ2-7; TRBD1 agrees at 7 bases. The ends lost 4 bases at V and 1 base at J; junction bases unmatched: 10. The CDR3 contains 16 residues. Germline CDR1 is MNHEY and CDR2 is SVGAGI. CDR3 protein: CASSLYTTGPSYEQYF. The CDR3 nucleotides are TGTGCCAGCAGTTTATACACGACAGGGCCATCCTACGAGCAGTACTTC.

The rearrangement joins TRBV14 to TRBJ2-7, with D possibly matching TRBD1 (5 bases). Germline CDR1 SGHDN, CDR2 FVKESK. Deletions cut 1 base from V and 9 bases from J, with 13 bases between. The CDR3 sequence is 13 residues long. The CDR3 loop reads CASSQAMGQGQYF. The CDR3 DNA is TGTGCCAGCAGCCAAGCTATGGGGCAGGGGCAGTACTTC.

This sequence joins TRBV9 and TRBJ2-1; 8 bases agree with TRBD1. V was clipped by 4 bases and J by 4 bases; unmatched bases: 7. From germline, CDR1 is SGDLS and CDR2 YYNGEE. The CDR3 length is 15 residues. The CDR3 nucleotides are TGTGCCAGCAGCATCGACAGGGGAAATTACAATGAGCAGTTCTTC. This encodes CASSIDRGNYNEQFF.

The genes are TRBV5-4 and TRBJ2-1, with D possibly TRBD1 on 6 matching bases. The length of the CDR3 is 15 residues. Between the trimmed V and J ends, which lost 0 bases and 8 bases, there was a span of 15 bases. CDR1 and CDR2 from the germline V gene are SGHNT and YYREEE (reference sequence). The CDR3 region is CASSLGWGRGYEQFF. CDR3 DNA: TGTGCCAGCAGCTTGGGTTGGGGGCGCGGGTATGAGCAGTTCTTC.

This clone has a handful of counts. The rearrangement joins TRBV19 to TRBJ1-1, with D perhaps TRBD1 (5 bases). V dropped 6 bases and J dropped 1 base, with 9 bases sitting between them. The length of the CDR3 is 13 residues. In germline, CDR1 is LNHDA, CDR2 SQIVND (reference sequence). The CDR3 spells CASSPGGNTEAFF. CDR3 bases: TGTGCCAGTAGCCCCGGGGGGAACACTGAAGCTTTCTTT.